A selection of T cell receptor beta chains follows, all from one sample in a study of response to subunit inactivated influenza vaccine. In TCRdb, the RT-PCR reads were re-called with MiXCR into one record per CDR3 protein. In the table there are about half a million distinct CDR3 sequences, about 25% of which are singletons. The sample here was CD4+ T cells sorted from PBMCs, taken roughly 5 days after vaccination. The receptors were gathered from a man aged 45 to 65 who received an inactivated influenza vaccine. CDR3s include the opening cysteine and the closing phenylalanine or tryptophan. The D gene is left open where the match is weak. A row's size may be missing; if present it is once, few, many or a size class.

TRBD1 TRBJ2-2 TRBV5-1 NA CASSEQGALAGELFF TGCGCCAGCAGCGAACAGGGGGCGCTTGCCGGGGAGCTGTTTTTT
NA TRBJ2-4 TRBV5-1 NA CASSLGDGIQYF TGCGCCAGCAGCTTGGGTGATGGCATTCAGTACTTC
TRBD2 TRBJ2-5 TRBV5-1 NA CASSLQRLAGETQYF TGCGCCAGCAGCTTGCAGAGACTAGCGGGAGAGACCCAGTACTTC
NA TRBJ1-5 TRBV20-1 few CSARDSSAGAINQPQHF TGCAGTGCTAGAGATTCTTCGGCGGGGGCAATTAATCAGCCCCAGCATTTT
TRBD2 TRBJ2-1 TRBV7-2 few CASSLTSGVSNEQFF TGTGCCAGCAGCTTAACCAGCGGGGTGAGTAATGAGCAGTTCTTC
NA TRBJ2-7 TRBV27 many CASSPTPTGFSYEQYF TGTGCCAGCAGTCCAACCCCCACTGGGTTCTCCTACGAGCAGTACTTC
NA TRBJ2-3 TRBV14 NA CASSPMSSSTDTQYF TGTGCCAGCAGCCCCATGAGCTCTAGCACAGATACGCAGTATTTT
NA TRBJ2-7 TRBV28 NA CASSETPSYEQYF TGTGCCAGCAGTGAAACCCCCTCCTACGAGCAGTACTTC
TRBD1 TRBJ2-4 TRBV28 NA CASSLVGTGAIGIQYF TGTGCCAGCAGTTTAGTCGGGACAGGGGCTATTGGCATTCAGTACTTC
TRBD1 TRBJ1-6 TRBV20-1 few CSASETGLSVGSPLHF TGCAGTGCTAGCGAGACAGGGTTATCGGTTGGTTCACCCCTCCACTTT
NA TRBJ2-7 TRBV7-8 NA CASSPGPESSYEQYF TGTGCCAGCAGCCCAGGTCCAGAGAGCTCCTACGAGCAGTACTTC
NA TRBJ2-5 TRBV4-1 NA CASSQVFLPRETQYF TGCGCCAGCAGCCAAGTTTTTCTACCGAGGGAGACCCAGTACTTC
NA TRBJ2-3 TRBV5-1 few CASSSGESTDTQYF TGCGCCAGCAGCTCAGGGGAGAGCACAGATACGCAGTATTTT
TRBD1 TRBJ2-7 TRBV7-8 NA CASTVSGTGAGEQYF TGTGCCAGCACGGTCTCCGGGACAGGGGCAGGGGAGCAGTACTTC
NA TRBJ2-5 TRBV29-1 few CSVRRTGRGETQYF TGCAGCGTTCGGCGGACAGGGAGGGGGGAGACCCAGTACTTC
NA TRBJ1-1 TRBV29-1 few CSGGRGATEAFF TGCAGCGGAGGTCGGGGGGCAACTGAAGCTTTCTTT
NA TRBJ2-7 TRBV7-2 NA CASSPHGGNSYEQYF TGTGCCAGCAGCCCCCACGGGGGAAATTCCTACGAGCAGTACTTC
NA TRBJ2-2 TRBV5-1 NA CASSPETSWVTGELFF TGCGCCAGCAGCCCGGAAACTAGCTGGGTCACCGGGGAGCTGTTTTTT
TRBD2 TRBJ2-1 TRBV5-1 few CASSTGLAGSEQFF TGCGCCAGCAGCACCGGACTAGCGGGAAGTGAGCAGTTCTTC
TRBD1 TRBJ2-1 TRBV11-2 few CASSSRQGPYNEQFF TGTGCCAGCAGCTCTAGACAGGGCCCCTACAATGAGCAGTTCTTC
NA TRBJ2-7 TRBV5-1 NA CASSLDFKSYEQYF TGCGCCAGCAGCTTGGACTTCAAGAGCTACGAGCAGTACTTC
NA TRBJ2-5 TRBV5-1 few CASSLGRSGRQETQYF TGCGCCAGCAGCTTGGGGAGATCTGGGAGGCAAGAGACCCAGTACTTC
NA TRBJ1-1 TRBV6-5 many CASRRRENTEAFF TGTGCCAGCAGACGTCGGGAGAACACTGAAGCTTTCTTT
NA TRBJ1-3 TRBV4-3 NA CASSQGLGRSSGNTIYF TGCGCCAGCAGCCAGGGCCTGGGACGGAGCTCTGGAAACACCATATATTTT
NA TRBJ1-6 TRBV6-1 NA CASRSRRQGGNSPLHF TGTGCCAGCAGGTCCCGGAGGCAGGGCGGAAATTCACCCCTCCACTTT
TRBD1 TRBJ1-1 TRBV30 NA CAWSETGYTEAFF TGTGCCTGGAGCGAGACAGGGTACACTGAAGCTTTCTTT
NA TRBJ2-5 TRBV20-1 NA CSARLVWATETQYF TGCAGTGCTAGGTTAGTCTGGGCGACGGAGACCCAGTACTTC
NA TRBJ1-2 TRBV4-1 NA CASSQPILGTLIGYTF TGCGCCAGCAGCCAGCCGATCCTTGGTACTCTAATTGGCTACACCTTC